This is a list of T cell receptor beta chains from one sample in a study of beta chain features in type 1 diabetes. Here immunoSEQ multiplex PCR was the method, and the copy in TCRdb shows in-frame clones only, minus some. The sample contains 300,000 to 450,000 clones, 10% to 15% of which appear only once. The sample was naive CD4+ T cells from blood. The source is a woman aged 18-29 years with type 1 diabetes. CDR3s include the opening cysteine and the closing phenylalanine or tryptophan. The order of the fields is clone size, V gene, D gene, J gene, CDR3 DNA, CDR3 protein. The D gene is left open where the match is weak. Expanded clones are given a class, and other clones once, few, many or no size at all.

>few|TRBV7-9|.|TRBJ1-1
TGTGCCAGCAGCCCAACAGTGAACACTGAAGCTTTCTTT
CASSPTVNTEAFF
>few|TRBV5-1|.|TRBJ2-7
TGCGCCAGCAGCCACACAGGGACCACCTACGAGCAGTACTTC
CASSHTGTTYEQYF
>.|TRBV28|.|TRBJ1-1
TGTGCCAGCGGCAGGGATGGAACTGAAGCTTTCTTT
CASGRDGTEAFF
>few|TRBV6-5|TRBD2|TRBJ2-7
TGTGCCACCTCGGGACTAGCGGGAGATTTCAAGTACTTC
CATSGLAGDFKYF
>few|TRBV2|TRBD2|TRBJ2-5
TGTGCCAGCAGTTCTGCGGGGGGGCGCCCAGAGACCCAGTACTTC
CASSSAGGRPETQYF
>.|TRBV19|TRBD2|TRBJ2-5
TGTGCCAGTACCCCGACTAGCGGGTACCAAGAGACCCAGTACTTC
CASTPTSGYQETQYF
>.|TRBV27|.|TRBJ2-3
TGTGCCAGCAGTTTATTTCCGCAAACTAGCTCGGCGCAGTATTTT
CASSLFPQTSSAQYF
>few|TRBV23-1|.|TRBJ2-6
TGCGCCAGCAGGGGAGTCAGGGGCTTGATTGGGGCCAACGTCCTGACTTTC
CASRGVRGLIGANVLTF
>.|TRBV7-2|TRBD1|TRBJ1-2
TGTACCAGCATTTCCGGGACAGAAAACTATGGCTACACCTTC
CTSISGTENYGYTF
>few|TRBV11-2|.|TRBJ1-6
TGTGCCAGCAGCTCAGAGACGGGAAATTCACCCCTCCACTTT
CASSSETGNSPLHF
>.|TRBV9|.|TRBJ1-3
TGTGCCAGCGAGGGGGTAACTGGAAACACCATATATTTT
CASEGVTGNTIYF
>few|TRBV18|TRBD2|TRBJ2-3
TGTGCCAGCTCACCAACGCTAGCGGGGCCAAGCACAGATACGCAGTATTTT
CASSPTLAGPSTDTQYF
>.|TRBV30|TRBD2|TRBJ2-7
TGTGCCTGGAGTGCATCGACTAGCGGGAGTAGTTACGAGCAGTACTTC
CAWSASTSGSSYEQYF
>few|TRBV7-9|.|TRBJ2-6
TGTGCCAGCAGATCCACGAGGAGGGCCTCTGGGGCCAACGTCCTGACTTTC
CASRSTRRASGANVLTF
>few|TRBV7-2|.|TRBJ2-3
TGTGCCAGCAGCAGACAGGGAGGCGCAAATACGCAGTATTTT
CASSRQGGANTQYF
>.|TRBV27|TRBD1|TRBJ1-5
TGTGCCAGCAGTGGACAGGGGGCTATTGGTCAGCCCCAGCATTTT
CASSGQGAIGQPQHF
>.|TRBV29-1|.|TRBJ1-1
TGCAGCGTTGTCACGGGGTATGGAGGAACTGAAGCTTTCTTT
CSVVTGYGGTEAFF
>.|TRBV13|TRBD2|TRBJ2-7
TGTGCCAGCAGCTTGACTAGCCTCTCCTACGAGCAGTACTTC
CASSLTSLSYEQYF
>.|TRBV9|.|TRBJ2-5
TGTGCCAGCAGCGTGAGGTCGCAAGAGACCCAGTACTTC
CASSVRSQETQYF
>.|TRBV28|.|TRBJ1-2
TGTGCCAGCACTACGGGGGGCTACTATGGCTACACCTTC
CASTTGGYYGYTF
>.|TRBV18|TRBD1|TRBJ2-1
TGTGCCAGCGGGCAACCCGGGACAGGGTCACCCAATGAGCAGTTCTTC
CASGQPGTGSPNEQFF
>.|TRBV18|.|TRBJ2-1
TGTGCCAGCTCCCCTTGGCGGGATCTCCCCTACAATGAGCAGTTCTTC
CASSPWRDLPYNEQFF
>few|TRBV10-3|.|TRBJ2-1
TGTGCCATCAGTGGTCAGGGATTAGGGAGGTCTTACAATGAGCAGTTCTTC
CAISGQGLGRSYNEQFF
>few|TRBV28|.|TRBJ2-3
TGTGCCAGCAGACGGACAGATACGCAGTATTTT
CASRRTDTQYF
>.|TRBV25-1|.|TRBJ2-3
TGTGCCAGCAGTAAAGCGGGCAGCACAGATACGCAGTATTTT
CASSKAGSTDTQYF
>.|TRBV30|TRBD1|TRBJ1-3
TGTGCCTGGTCCCGGGACAGGGCTCCTTCTGGAAACACCATATATTTT
CAWSRDRAPSGNTIYF
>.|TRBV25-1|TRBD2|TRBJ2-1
TGTGCCAGCAGTGGGACACCGGGACTAGCGATAACCTACAATGAGCAGTTCTTC
CASSGTPGLAITYNEQFF
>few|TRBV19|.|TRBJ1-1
TGTGCCAGTAGACCATCGGGCGGGGGAAGCACTGAAGCTTTCTTT
CASRPSGGGSTEAFF
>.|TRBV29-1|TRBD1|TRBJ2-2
TGCAGCGTTGAAATAGCCGGTGGGACAGGTTTTTCCGGGGAGCTGTTTTTT
CSVEIAGGTGFSGELFF